These T cell receptor beta chains were read from a single sample in a study of blood T cell repertoires in COVID-19. Here immunoSEQ multiplex PCR was the method, and the copy in TCRdb shows in-frame clones only, minus some. The table shows some 100,000 clones, with roughly 88% occurring only once. What was sequenced was peripheral blood. These TCRs come from a woman aged 55 to 70 with acute or convalescent COVID-19. The CDR3 runs from the conserved cysteine through the conserved F or W. D genes are given only for firm matches. Part of the rows lack a size; the others show once, few, many or a class for expanded clones.

>TRBJ1-5|TRBV27|.|.
CASSLSPLEYSNQPQHF
TGTGCCAGCAGTTTATCGCCCTTAGAATATAGCAATCAGCCCCAGCATTTT
>TRBJ2-2|TRBV2|.|TRBD2
CASSESRGFGGELFF
TGTGCCAGCAGTGAGTCGCGGGGGTTCGGCGGGGAGCTGTTTTTT
>TRBJ2-2|TRBV6-6|few|TRBD2
CASRRGLAGAGELFF
TGTGCCAGCAGGAGGGGACTAGCGGGAGCCGGGGAGCTGTTTTTT
>TRBJ2-7|TRBV28|.|.
CASSPIYSYEQYF
TGTGCCAGCAGCCCTATATACTCCTACGAGCAGTACTTC
>TRBJ1-4|TRBV6-4|.|.
CASSDAQIATNEKLFF
TGTGCCAGCAGTGATGCCCAGATTGCAACTAATGAAAAACTGTTTTTT
>TRBJ2-5|TRBV19|.|TRBD1
CASSRTGEETQYF
TGTGCCAGTAGCAGGACAGGGGAAGAGACCCAGTACTTC
>TRBJ1-1|TRBV7-8|.|.
CASSKGTEAFF
TGTGCCAGCAGCAAGGGGACTGAAGCTTTCTTT
>TRBJ1-3|TRBV11-1|.|.
CASSLQGQLGNTIYF
TGTGCCAGCAGCCTCCAAGGACAGCTCGGAAACACCATATATTTT
>TRBJ2-7|TRBV30|.|.
CAWSPPRRRSYEQYF
TGTGCCTGGAGTCCCCCGAGGAGGAGGTCCTACGAGCAGTACTTC
>TRBJ1-2|TRBV6-5|.|.
CVSSFRGPGSYTF
TGTGTCAGCAGCTTCAGGGGTCCCGGCAGCTACACCTTC
>TRBJ2-5|TRBV6-5|.|TRBD1
CASKGAKTQYF
TGTGCCAGCAAGGGGGCCAAGACCCAGTACTTC
>TRBJ2-3|TRBV5-8|once|TRBD1
CASSLETGATDTQYF
TGTGCCAGCAGCTTGGAAACAGGGGCCACAGATACGCAGTATTTT
>TRBJ2-3|TRBV30|few|.
CAWSVQGADTQYF
TGTGCCTGGAGTGTACAGGGTGCAGATACGCAGTATTTT
>TRBJ2-4|TRBV29-1|.|.
CSVGWRGNIQYF
TGCAGCGTTGGGTGGAGGGGAAACATTCAGTACTTC
>TRBJ1-5|TRBV28|.|TRBD1
CASSAGTGTQPQHF
TGTGCCAGCAGTGCCGGGACAGGGACTCAGCCCCAGCATTTT
>TRBJ2-1|TRBV5-1|.|TRBD1
CASSLGGQGVGEQFF
TGCGCCAGCAGCTTGGGTGGACAGGGGGTAGGTGAGCAGTTCTTC
>TRBJ2-3|TRBV7-3|.|.
CASSLSGAAADTQYF
TGTGCCAGCAGCTTAAGCGGAGCGGCGGCGGATACGCAGTATTTT
>TRBJ1-4|TRBV7-9|.|TRBD1
CASSLGTGAKGEKLFF
TGTGCCAGCAGTCTCGGGACAGGGGCTAAAGGAGAAAAACTGTTTTTT
>TRBJ2-5|TRBV5-1|.|TRBD2
CASSSGTSGSTQYF
TGCGCCAGCAGCTCCGGGACTAGCGGGAGCACCCAGTACTTC
>TRBJ2-1|TRBV6-5|.|TRBD1
CASTRDRGRAEQFF
TGTGCCAGTACTCGGGACAGGGGGCGTGCTGAGCAGTTCTTC
>TRBJ1-4|TRBV12-3/TRBV12-4|.|.
CASSSSLNEKLFF
TGTGCCAGCAGTTCCTCACTTAATGAAAAACTGTTTTTT
>TRBJ1-1|TRBV5-1|.|.
CASSREVSTEAFF
TGCGCCAGCAGTCGGGAAGTAAGCACTGAAGCTTTCTTT
>TRBJ1-1|TRBV18|.|.
CASSRAPAGVNTEAFF
TGTGCCAGCTCACGAGCTCCCGCGGGGGTGAACACTGAAGCTTTCTTT
>TRBJ2-1|TRBV19|.|.
CASSMFFGVDRQFF
TGTGCCAGTAGTATGTTCTTCGGGGTGGATCGGCAGTTCTTC
>TRBJ1-1|TRBV6-6|.|.
CASSYQGGTEAFF
TGTGCCAGCAGTTATCAGGGCGGTACTGAAGCTTTCTTT
>TRBJ2-5|TRBV7-7|.|TRBD2
CASSPGLAWAQETQYF
TGTGCTAGCAGCCCGGGACTAGCTTGGGCCCAAGAGACCCAGTACTTC
>TRBJ2-2|TRBV28|.|TRBD1
CASSIRDRATGELFF
TGTGCCAGCAGTATACGAGACAGGGCCACCGGGGAGCTGTTTTTT
>TRBJ2-1|TRBV10-3|few|TRBD1
CAISARQGVNEQFF
TGTGCCATCAGTGCCCGACAGGGGGTCAATGAGCAGTTCTTC
>TRBJ1-5|TRBV6-5|.|.
CASSPPPGQPQHF
TGTGCCAGCAGTCCCCCCCCGGGGCAGCCCCAGCATTTT
>TRBJ1-2|TRBV7-9|.|.
CASSPGTFANYGYTF
TGTGCCAGCAGCCCAGGGACATTCGCTAACTATGGCTACACCTTC
>TRBJ2-1|TRBV7-3|.|TRBD1
CASSLNGQAYNEQFF
TGTGCCAGCAGCTTAAATGGACAGGCCTACAATGAGCAGTTCTTC
>TRBJ2-7|TRBV24-1|.|.
CATSQGSYEQYF
TGTGCCACCAGTCAGGGGAGCTACGAGCAGTACTTC
>TRBJ1-2|TRBV7-9|.|TRBD1
CASSLRNRGDYGYTF
TGTGCCAGCAGCTTAAGGAACAGGGGTGACTATGGCTACACCTTC
>TRBJ1-1|TRBV7-2|.|.
CASSINGKNTEAFF
TGTGCCAGCAGCATTAACGGTAAGAACACTGAAGCTTTCTTT
>TRBJ1-5|TRBV18|once|TRBD1
CASATGGGQPQHF
TGTGCCAGCGCAACAGGGGGTGGCCAGCCCCAGCATTTT
>TRBJ2-1|TRBV9|.|TRBD2
CASTAGTRGNNEQFF
TGTGCCAGCACCGCCGGGACTAGGGGAAACAATGAGCAGTTCTTC
>TRBJ2-3|TRBV19|.|.
CASSIGMGARGDTQYF
TGTGCCAGTAGTATAGGTATGGGGGCGAGGGGTGATACGCAGTATTTT
>TRBJ2-5|TRBV18|.|TRBD2
CASSPPNLAGGPTQYF
TGTGCCAGCTCACCACCAAATTTAGCGGGAGGGCCAACCCAGTACTTC
>TRBJ2-2|TRBV18|.|TRBD2
CASSPVAASGRNTGELFF
TGTGCCAGCTCACCAGTCGCGGCTAGCGGGAGGAACACCGGGGAGCTGTTTTTT
>TRBJ2-1|TRBV5-4|.|TRBD2
CASRAGTGGNEQFF
TGTGCCAGCAGAGCGGGTACCGGGGGGAATGAGCAGTTCTTC
>TRBJ2-3|TRBV28|.|.
CASSFRRHTDTQYF
TGTGCCAGCAGTTTTAGAAGACACACAGATACGCAGTATTTT
>TRBJ1-1|TRBV24-1|once|.
CATSDSFDSRGTEAFF
TGTGCCACCAGTGATTCCTTCGACAGCCGAGGCACTGAAGCTTTCTTT
>TRBJ2-1|TRBV29-1|once|TRBD1
CSVLDRGSYNEQFF
TGCAGCGTCCTAGACAGGGGCTCTTACAATGAGCAGTTCTTC
>TRBJ2-1|TRBV5-6|.|TRBD2
CASSSSTGGSGLYNEQFF
TGTGCCAGCAGCTCTTCCACGGGGGGTAGCGGGCTCTACAATGAGCAGTTCTTC
>TRBJ1-2|TRBV2|.|TRBD1
CASSVNKGQTYGYTF
TGTGCCAGCAGTGTTAATAAGGGACAGACTTATGGCTACACCTTC
>TRBJ1-6|TRBV20-1|.|.
CSARGGTGRSPLHF
TGCAGTGCTCGTGGTGGAACCGGGAGGTCACCCCTCCACTTT
>TRBJ2-1|TRBV20-1|.|.
CSAGDRFEQFF
TGCAGTGCTGGAGACAGATTTGAGCAGTTCTTC
>TRBJ2-5|TRBV30|.|.
CAWGPSQETQYF
TGTGCCTGGGGACCGAGCCAAGAGACCCAGTACTTC
>TRBJ2-7|TRBV19|.|.
CASSIGGGRNSEQYF
TGTGCCAGTAGTATTGGGGGGGGCAGAAACTCCGAGCAGTACTTC